The 8 T cell receptor beta chains listed next were all sequenced from one sample in a study of blood T cell repertoires in COVID-19. Sequencing was performed with immunoSEQ multiplex PCR; in TCRdb, only in-frame clones are kept and a portion is missing. This repertoire shows tens of thousands of clones, around four fifths found once; its top ten account for 9.5% to 15%. The sequencing sample was made of peripheral blood. The receptors were sampled from a human donor in a cohort sampled during active COVID-19.

CDR3 residues: CASSKGQKMNTEAFF. CDR3 bases: TGTGCCAGTAGTAAGGGACAGAAAATGAACACTGAAGCTTTCTTT. The chain links TRBV19 to TRBJ1-1; 7 bases align to TRBD1. The CDR3 loop spans 15 amino acids. Germline V gene sequence: CDR1 LNHDA, CDR2 SQIVND (reference sequence). V lost 4 bases to trimming and J lost 0 bases; unmatched junction nucleotides: 5.

J is TRBJ1-5 and V is TRBV19; D not resolved. The germline V and J ends were trimmed by 2 bases and 3 bases, with 5 bases remaining between them. The CDR3 covers 13 residues. Germline CDR1 LNHDA, CDR2 SQIVND (reference sequence). The CDR3 DNA follows: TGTGCCAGTAGTATATATCCCAATCAGCCCCAGCATTTT. It yields the protein CASSIYPNQPQHF.

The gene calls are TRBV6-8 and TRBJ2-7, with 8 bases fitting TRBD1. After removal of 5 bases from V and 6 bases from J, the junction contained 3 bases not matched to a gene. CDR1 is MNHGY, CDR2 SAAAGT, per germline. The CDR3 consists of 12 residues. The CDR3 reads CASSMDRVEQYF. In nucleotides, the CDR3 is TGTGCCAGCAGTATGGACAGGGTCGAGCAGTACTTC.

The chain couples TRBV4-3 to TRBJ2-3; D ambiguous. V shed 1 base and J shed 8 bases, with 13 bases lying between them. Germline values: CDR1 LGHNA, CDR2 YSLEER. The CDR3 consists of 14 residues. The CDR3 here is CASSQGSLYGTQYF. CDR3 nucleotides: TGCGCCAGCAGCCAAGGATCCCTCTATGGTACGCAGTATTTT.

This clone was seen a single time. The CDR3 loop is CASIRGGNEQFF. In DNA, the CDR3 is TGTGCCAGCATCCGAGGAGGGAATGAGCAGTTCTTC. V usage is TRBV7-9 and J usage is TRBJ2-1; tentatively, D is TRBD2 (6 bases). There are 12 residues in the CDR3. Germline V lookup: CDR1 SEHNR, CDR2 FQNEAQ (reference sequence). V lost 7 bases and J 7 bases, leaving 11 bases between the germline ends.

The chain carries TRBV3-1 (or the pseudogene TRBV3-2) and TRBJ1-2; no clear D gene. This CDR3 comprises 14 residues. Trimming removed 1 base at V and 4 bases at J, with 10 bases between. The V gene's germline CDR1 is LGHDT and CDR2 YNNKEL (reference sequence). For the CDR3, the DNA is TGTGCCAGCAGCCAAGGCGGACTTGGCTATGGCTACACCTTC. This translates into CASSQGGLGYGYTF.

The sample holds many counts of this clone. This chain links TRBV5-4 with TRBJ2-7, with 9 bases fitting TRBD1. The CDR3 extends over 14 amino acids. Germline values: CDR1 SGHNT, CDR2 YYREEE (reference sequence). V was clipped by 4 bases and J by 2 bases; unmatched bases: 4. CDR3 sequence reads: CASSLRQGAYEQYF. The CDR3 bases are TGTGCCAGCAGCCTCCGACAGGGGGCCTACGAGCAGTACTTC. Complete variable domain (other parts from reference TRBV5-4 and TRBJ2-7): ETGVTQSPTHLIKTRGQQVTLRCSSQSGHNTVSWYQQALGQGPQFIFQYYREEENGRGNFPPRFSGLQFPNYSSELNVNALELDDSALYLCASSLRQGAYEQYFGPGTRLTVT.

This clone was recorded once. V is TRBV27 and J is TRBJ2-3; D may be TRBD2 (5 bases). The length of the CDR3 is 14 residues. The germline V and J ends were trimmed by 4 bases and 3 bases, with 11 bases remaining between them. From germline, CDR1 is MNHEY and CDR2 SMNVEV (reference sequence). The DNA for the CDR3 is TGTGCCAGCAGTTGGACTGGGCCTACAGATACGCAGTATTTT. It specifies CASSWTGPTDTQYF.